Listed here are 17 T cell receptor beta chains from one sample, sequenced in a study of T cells in localized non-small cell lung cancer (dated by TCRdb to about 2020). The library relied on the immunoSEQ multiplex PCR assay. The immuneACCESS repertoire file appears here via TCRdb, limited to in-frame rearrangements. These files lack a portion of the clones; in checked studies, under half of the deficit traces to unresolved V genes, and the cause of the others is not known. The sample table contains approximately 45,000 clones; only one count was recorded for about 88% of them. The leading ten clones occupy roughly 2.5% of the sample. The specimen comprised PBMCs, sampled before any cancer treatment. Receptors originate from a man aged 35 to 69 with stage II lung adenocarcinoma.

This chain uses TRBV7-2 with TRBJ2-1, with a weak D call TRBD2 (5 bases). Trimming stripped 4 bases from V and 2 bases from J, with 12 bases between. The length of the CDR3 is 15 residues. Per the germline V gene, CDR1 is SGHTA and CDR2 is FQGNSA. The CDR3 DNA follows: TGTGCCAGCAGCTCGATAGACGGGGCCTACAATGAGCAGTTCTTC. It yields the protein CASSSIDGAYNEQFF. Full variable domain (missing parts from reference TRBV7-2 and TRBJ2-1): GAGVSQSPSNKVTEKGKDVELRCDPISGHTALYWYRQSLGQGLEFLIYFQGNSAPDKSGLPSDRFSAERTGGSVSTLTIQRTQQEDSAVYLCASSSIDGAYNEQFFGPGTRLTVL.

The chain combines TRBV10-2 with TRBJ1-1; 7 bases align to TRBD1. The CDR3 loop spans 12 amino acids. V lost 5 bases, J lost 5 bases, and 2 bases stayed unmatched. Looked up from germline, CDR1 is WSHSY and CDR2 is SAAADI. The CDR3 DNA is TGCGCCAGCAGTTACAGGGGTACTGAAGCTTTCTTT. Encoded protein: CASSYRGTEAFF.

CDR3 sequence reads: CASSLESGSGYEQYF. CDR3 nucleotides: TGCGCCAGCAGCTTGGAGTCAGGGAGCGGCTACGAGCAGTACTTC. The chain combines TRBV5-1 with TRBJ2-7; perhaps D is TRBD1 or TRBD2 (5 bases each). V was cut by 0 bases and J by 3 bases, with 13 bases left in between. The CDR3 runs 15 residues. The germline CDR1 and CDR2 sequences are SGHRS and YFSETQ. Variable domain in full (rest from reference TRBV5-1 and TRBJ2-7): KAGVTQTPRYLIKTRGQQVTLSCSPISGHRSVSWYQQTPGQGLQFLFEYFSETQRNKGNFPGRFSGRQFSNSRSEMNVSTLELGDSALYLCASSLESGSGYEQYFGPGTRLTVT.

The chain couples TRBV19 to TRBJ1-2; 9 bases are shared with TRBD1. V lost 4 bases and J lost 7; bases outside the gene matches: 10. CDR3 length: 15 amino acids. The germline V gene encodes CDR1 LNHDA and CDR2 SQIVND (reference sequence). CDR3 in DNA: TGTGCCAGTAGTACGAGCGGGACAGGGAAGCGTGGCTACACCTTC. Translated, it gives CASSTSGTGKRGYTF.

The chain carries TRBV5-4 and TRBJ2-3; 10 bases match TRBD2. This CDR3 has 15 residues. Germline CDR1 is SGHNT and CDR2 is YYREEE (reference sequence). J lost 2 bases, V lost 2 bases, and 2 bases had no gene match. The CDR3 region has the DNA TGTGCCAGCAGCTTCCTAGCGGGGGACACAGATACGCAGTATTTT. Translating gives CASSFLAGDTDTQYF.

The rearrangement links TRBV5-6 to TRBJ2-3; D possibly matches TRBD1 or TRBD2 (5 bases each). Trimming pared 3 bases from V and 2 bases from J, leaving 7 bases between. The CDR3 is 13 amino acids. CDR1 and CDR2 from the germline V gene are SGHDT and YYEEEE. CDR3 nucleotides: TGTGCCAGCAGCTCCGGGACCACAGATACGCAGTATTTT. Protein product: CASSSGTTDTQYF.

The gene calls are TRBV5-1 and TRBJ1-1; D is undetermined. CDR3 length: 16 residues. Germline-derived CDR1 and CDR2 are SGHRS and YFSETQ. Trimming left V 0 bases short and J 0 bases short, with 12 bases between. CDR3 in amino acids: CASSLGSIRLNTEAFF. The CDR3 coding sequence is TGCGCCAGCAGCTTGGGATCTATAAGGCTGAACACTGAAGCTTTCTTT. The whole variable domain, remainder taken from reference TRBV5-1 and TRBJ1-1, is KAGVTQTPRYLIKTRGQQVTLSCSPISGHRSVSWYQQTPGQGLQFLFEYFSETQRNKGNFPGRFSGRQFSNSRSEMNVSTLELGDSALYLCASSLGSIRLNTEAFFGQGTRLTVV.

The chain recombines TRBV5-6 with TRBJ2-7; D might be TRBD2 (6 bases). CDR1 SGHDT and CDR2 YYEEEE come from the germline V gene. The CDR3 has 14 amino acids. The germline V and J ends were trimmed by 0 bases and 2 bases, with 9 bases remaining between them. CDR3: CASSLAWGAYEQYV. CDR3 bases: TGTGCCAGCAGCTTGGCGTGGGGGGCCTACGAGCAGTACGTC.

In its sample, this clone was seen once. The chain is built from TRBV6-5 and TRBJ1-5; 9 positions agree with TRBD1. V shed 5 bases and J 7 bases; nucleotides not matched to a gene: 9. Germline-derived CDR1 and CDR2 are MNHEY and SVGAGI. This CDR3 comprises 15 residues. The CDR3 is CASSHRGPGNQPQHF. CDR3 sequence (DNA): TGTGCCAGCAGTCACAGGGGGCCAGGGAACCAGCCCCAGCATTTT.

The chain joins TRBV14 to TRBJ1-2, with unresolved D. The CDR3 sequence is 15 residues long. Trimming removed 0 bases from V and 6 bases from J, with 14 bases in between. Germline lookup yields CDR1 SGHDN and CDR2 FVKESK. CDR3 coding DNA: TGTGCCAGCAGCCAAGAGTTGACGGGAATCGATGGCTACACCTTC. Protein product: CASSQELTGIDGYTF.

This chain joins TRBV5-6 and TRBJ2-1, with D perhaps matching TRBD1 (5 bases). This CDR3 region has 16 residues. Germline V gene data show CDR1 as SGHDT and CDR2 as YYEEEE. V was trimmed by 1 base and J by 7 bases, leaving 18 bases between them. CDR3 in DNA: TGTGCCAGCAGCTTGTCAGGGTCCATACTGGGTAATGAGCAGTTCTTC. Translated, it gives CASSLSGSILGNEQFF.

This chain connects TRBV11-3 to TRBJ2-1, with a possible D match to TRBD1 (6 bases). Trimming removed 4 bases at V and 4 bases at J, with 14 bases between. CDR3 length equals 15 residues. Germline lookup yields CDR1 SGHNT and CDR2 YENEEA. CDR3 residues: CASSWYRVVYNEQFF. In DNA, the CDR3 is TGTGCCAGCAGCTGGTACAGGGTGGTTTACAATGAGCAGTTCTTC.

Points on this clone: The junction does not match germline at one end; this may be a read error. This chain connects TRBV2 to TRBJ1-5; D gene unclear. Germline V gene lookup returns CDR1 SNHLY and CDR2 FYNNEI. The CDR3 spans 15 residues. Here the CDR3 reads CASSEGGDSNQPQHF. CDR3 nucleotides: TGTGCCAGCAGCGAAGGTGGGGATAGCAATCAGCCCCAGCATTTT.

The CDR3 sequence: CASSLEGFGGTGSDEQFF. CDR3 DNA sequence: TGTGCCAGCAGCTTAGAAGGTTTCGGGGGGACAGGGAGCGATGAGCAGTTCTTC. V is TRBV11-1 and J is TRBJ2-1; TRBD1 matches 9 bases. J was trimmed by 8 bases and V by 1 base; bases with no gene match: 15. From germline, CDR1 is SGHAT and CDR2 FQDESV (reference sequence). The CDR3 sequence is 18 residues long.

This clone was seen just once. This sequence joins TRBV19 and TRBJ1-1, with a tentative D call TRBD1 (6 bases). The V and J ends lost 3 bases and 10 bases respectively, with 30 bases between them. The germline CDR1 and CDR2 sequences are LNHDA and SQIVND (reference sequence). This CDR3 contains 18 residues. The CDR3 here is CASSIGIGQQGRRDGAFF. CDR3 in DNA: TGTGCCAGTAGTATCGGGATAGGGCAACAGGGAAGGAGGGATGGAGCTTTCTTT.

The CDR3: CAISESLGLVSNQPQHF. In DNA, the CDR3 is TGTGCCATCAGTGAGTCGTTAGGGCTGGTTAGCAATCAGCCCCAGCATTTT. This chain joins TRBV10-3 and TRBJ1-5; D remains ambiguous. CDR1 ENHRY and CDR2 SYGVKD come from the germline V gene. The CDR3 length is 17 residues. Between the trimmed V and J ends, which lost 0 bases and 0 bases, there was a span of 12 bases.

The V call is TRBV2, the J call TRBJ1-5; unclear D gene. V lost 6 bases, J lost 0 bases, and 9 bases lay in between. The germline V gene encodes CDR1 SNHLY and CDR2 FYNNEI. CDR3 length: 14 amino acids. CDR3 sequence reads: CASSQGDSNQPQHF. The CDR3 nucleotides read TGTGCCAGCAGCCAAGGAGATAGCAATCAGCCCCAGCATTTT. Complete variable domain (other parts from reference TRBV2 and TRBJ1-5): EPEVTQTPSHQVTQMGQEVILRCVPISNHLYFYWYRQILGQKVEFLVSFYNNEISEKSEIFDDQFSVERPDGSNFTLKIRSTKLEDSAMYFCASSQGDSNQPQHFGDGTRLSIL.